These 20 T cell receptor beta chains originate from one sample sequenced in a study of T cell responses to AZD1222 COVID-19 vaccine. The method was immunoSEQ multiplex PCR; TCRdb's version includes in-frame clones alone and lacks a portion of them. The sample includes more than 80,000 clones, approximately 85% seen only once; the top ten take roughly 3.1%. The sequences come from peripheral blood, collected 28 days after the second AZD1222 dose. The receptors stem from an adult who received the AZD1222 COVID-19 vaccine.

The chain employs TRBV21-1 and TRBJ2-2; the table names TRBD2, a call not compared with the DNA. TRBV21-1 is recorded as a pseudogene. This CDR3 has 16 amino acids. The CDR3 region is CASSKVQRDLPGELFF. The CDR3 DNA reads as TGTGCCAGCAGCAAAGTCCAGCGGGACCTCCCCGGGGAGCTGTTTTTT.

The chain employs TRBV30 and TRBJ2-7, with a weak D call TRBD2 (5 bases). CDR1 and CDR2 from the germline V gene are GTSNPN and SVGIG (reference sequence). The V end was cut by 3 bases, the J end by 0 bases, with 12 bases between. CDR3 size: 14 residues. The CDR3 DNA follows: TGTGCCTGGAGATCAGTTAGCGACTCCTACGAGCAGTACTTC. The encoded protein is CAWRSVSDSYEQYF.

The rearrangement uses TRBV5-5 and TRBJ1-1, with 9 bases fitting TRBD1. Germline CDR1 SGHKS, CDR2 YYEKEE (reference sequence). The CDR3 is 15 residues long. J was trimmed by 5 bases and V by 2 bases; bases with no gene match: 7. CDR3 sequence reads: CASSFAGTGWTEAFF. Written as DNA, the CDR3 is TGTGCCAGCAGCTTCGCCGGGACAGGGTGGACTGAAGCTTTCTTT. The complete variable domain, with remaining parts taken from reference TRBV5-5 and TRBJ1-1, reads DAGVTQSPTHLIKTRGQQVTLRCSPISGHKSVSWYQQVLGQGPQFIFQYYEKEERGRGNFPDRFSARQFPNYSSELNVNALLLGDSALYLCASSFAGTGWTEAFFGQGTRLTVV.

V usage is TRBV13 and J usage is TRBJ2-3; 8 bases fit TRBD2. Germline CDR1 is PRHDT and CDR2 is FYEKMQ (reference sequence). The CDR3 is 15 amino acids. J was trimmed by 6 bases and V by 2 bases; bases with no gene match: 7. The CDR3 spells CASSLSGSQSDTQYF. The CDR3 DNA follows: TGTGCCAGCAGCTTAAGCGGGAGTCAATCGGATACGCAGTATTTT.

CDR3 sequence: CASSLARGTGYSPLHF. The DNA of the CDR3 is TGTGCCAGCAGCTTAGCGCGTGGGACAGGGTATTCACCCCTCCACTTT. V is TRBV7-9 and J is TRBJ1-6; 9 nucleotides agree with TRBD1. After removal of 0 bases from V and 8 bases from J, the junction contained 5 bases not matched to a gene. Germline V gene sequence: CDR1 SEHNR, CDR2 FQNEAQ (reference sequence). The CDR3 has 16 amino acids.

CDR3 sequence: CASSSDSYEQYF. CDR3 nucleotides: TGCGCCAGCAGTTCTGACAGCTACGAGCAGTACTTC. V usage is TRBV5-1 and J usage is TRBJ2-7, with D perhaps TRBD1 (5 bases). V was clipped by 5 bases and J by 3 bases, with 9 bases between them. The CDR3 totals 12 residues. The V gene's germline CDR1 is SGHRS and CDR2 YFSETQ.

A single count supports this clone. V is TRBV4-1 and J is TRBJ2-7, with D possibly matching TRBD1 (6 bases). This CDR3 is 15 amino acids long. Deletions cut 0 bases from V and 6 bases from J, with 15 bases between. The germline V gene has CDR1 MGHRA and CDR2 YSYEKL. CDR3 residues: CASSQEGASPSEQYF. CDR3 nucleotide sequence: TGCGCCAGCAGCCAAGAGGGGGCCTCGCCTTCCGAGCAGTACTTC.

This chain's CDR3 is CASSLDRNYGYTF. CDR3 DNA: TGTGCCAGCAGTTTAGACAGAAACTATGGCTACACCTTC. V and J are TRBV28 and TRBJ1-2; possible D gene TRBD1, 5 bases. The CDR3 has 13 amino acids. V dropped 2 bases and J dropped 2 bases, with 6 bases sitting between them. Per germline, CDR1 MDHEN and CDR2 SYDVKM.

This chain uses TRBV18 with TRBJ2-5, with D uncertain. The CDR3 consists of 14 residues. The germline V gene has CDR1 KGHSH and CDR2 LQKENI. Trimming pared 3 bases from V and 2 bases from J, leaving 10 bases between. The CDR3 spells CASSPRTGQETQYF. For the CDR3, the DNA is TGTGCCAGCTCACCCCGCACCGGGCAAGAGACCCAGTACTTC.

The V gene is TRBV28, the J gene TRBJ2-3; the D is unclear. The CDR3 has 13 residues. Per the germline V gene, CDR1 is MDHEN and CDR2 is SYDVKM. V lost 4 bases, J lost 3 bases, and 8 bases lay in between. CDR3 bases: TGTGCCAGCAGTTATTACAGAACAGATACGCAGTATTTT. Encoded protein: CASSYYRTDTQYF.

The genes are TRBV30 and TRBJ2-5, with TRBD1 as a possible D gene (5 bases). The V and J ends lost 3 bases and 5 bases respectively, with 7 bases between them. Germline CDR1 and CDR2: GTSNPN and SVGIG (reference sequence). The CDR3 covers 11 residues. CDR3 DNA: TGTGCCTGGAGGGACAAGGAGACCCAGTACTTC. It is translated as CAWRDKETQYF.

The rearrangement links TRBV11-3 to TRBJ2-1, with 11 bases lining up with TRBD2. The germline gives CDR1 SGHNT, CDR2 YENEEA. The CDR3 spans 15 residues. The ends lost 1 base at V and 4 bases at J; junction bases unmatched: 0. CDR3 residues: CASSLGLAGYNEQFF. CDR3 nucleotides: TGTGCCAGCAGCTTAGGACTAGCGGGGTACAATGAGCAGTTCTTC.

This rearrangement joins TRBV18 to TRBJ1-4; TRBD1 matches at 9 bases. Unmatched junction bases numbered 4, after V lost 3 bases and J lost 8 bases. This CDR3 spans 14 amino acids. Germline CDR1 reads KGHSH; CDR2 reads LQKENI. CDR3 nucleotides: TGTGCCAGCTCACCGGGACAGGGTCCGGAAAAACTGTTTTTT. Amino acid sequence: CASSPGQGPEKLFF.

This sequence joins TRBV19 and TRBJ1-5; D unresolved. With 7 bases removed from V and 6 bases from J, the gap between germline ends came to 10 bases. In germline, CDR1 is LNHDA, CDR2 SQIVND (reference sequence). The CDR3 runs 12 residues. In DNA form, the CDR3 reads TGTGCCAGTAATAACTTCCCTCAGCCCCAGCATTTT. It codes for CASNNFPQPQHF.

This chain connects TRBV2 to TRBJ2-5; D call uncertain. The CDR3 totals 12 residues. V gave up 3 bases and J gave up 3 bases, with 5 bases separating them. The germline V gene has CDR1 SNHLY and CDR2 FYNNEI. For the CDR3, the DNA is TGTGCCAGCAGTGACGAGAAAGAGACCCAGTACTTC. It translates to CASSDEKETQYF.

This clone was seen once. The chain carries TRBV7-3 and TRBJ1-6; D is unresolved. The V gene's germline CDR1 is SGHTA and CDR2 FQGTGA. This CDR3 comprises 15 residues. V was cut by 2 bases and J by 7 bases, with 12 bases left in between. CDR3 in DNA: TGTGCCAGCAGCTTAGTAGGGCGCGGCAATTCACCCCTCCACTTT. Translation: CASSLVGRGNSPLHF.

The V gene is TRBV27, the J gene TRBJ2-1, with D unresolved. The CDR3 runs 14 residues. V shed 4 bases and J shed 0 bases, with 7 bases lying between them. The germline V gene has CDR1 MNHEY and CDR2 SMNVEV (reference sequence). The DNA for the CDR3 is TGTGCCAGCAGTTGGACCGCCTCCTACAATGAGCAGTTCTTC. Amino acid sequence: CASSWTASYNEQFF.

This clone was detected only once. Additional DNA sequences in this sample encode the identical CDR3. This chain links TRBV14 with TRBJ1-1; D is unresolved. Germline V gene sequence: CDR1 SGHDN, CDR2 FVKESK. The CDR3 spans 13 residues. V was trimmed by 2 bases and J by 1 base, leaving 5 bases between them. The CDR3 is CASSQTENTEAFF. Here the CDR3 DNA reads TGTGCCAGCAGCCAAACAGAGAACACTGAAGCTTTCTTT.

The CDR3 loop is CASKPGKTTAGSEKLFF. In nucleotides, the CDR3 is TGTGCCAGCAAGCCGGGAAAAACCACCGCCGGTAGTGAAAAACTGTTTTTT. The V and J genes are TRBV2 and TRBJ1-4, with D uncertain. Germline V CDR1 and CDR2: SNHLY, FYNNEI. The CDR3 runs 17 residues. V was clipped by 7 bases and J by 7 bases, with 25 bases between them.

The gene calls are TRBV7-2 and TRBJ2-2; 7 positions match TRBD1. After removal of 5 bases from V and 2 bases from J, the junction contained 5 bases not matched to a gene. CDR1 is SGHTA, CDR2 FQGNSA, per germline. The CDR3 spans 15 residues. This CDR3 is CASSLTGINTGELFF. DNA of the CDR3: TGTGCCAGCAGCCTGACAGGGATTAACACCGGGGAGCTGTTTTTT.